These T cell receptor beta chains were read from a single sample in a study of vaccination and CD4 T cells after COVID-19. These receptors have no known antigen. A single record per CDR3 protein comes from TCRdb applying MiXCR to the PCR reads. The sample holds around 5,200 distinct CDR3 sequences; about 38% are singletons and the top ten take 30% to 40%. Sample: CD4+ T cells from blood, cultured in vitro. These receptor sequences come from a human donor who had recovered from COVID-19. Each CDR3 is given with its conserved first and last residue.

v_gene	j_gene	CDR3aa
TRBV27	TRBJ2-7	CASRKGGPLYEQYF
TRBV11-1	TRBJ2-5	CASSPRSAKETQYF
TRBV6-1	TRBJ2-1	CASSRRAEAEQFF
TRBV19	TRBJ2-7	CASSINREVEQYF
TRBV20-1	TRBJ1-4	CSAAGTGGEKLFF
TRBV7-9	TRBJ1-6	CASSLSGNSPLHF
TRBV20-1	TRBJ2-7	CSARDERLVAGASYEQYF
TRBV6-5	TRBJ1-1	CASSSIQGISEAFF
TRBV2	TRBJ2-1	CASTIYNEQFF
TRBV28	TRBJ1-2	CASKFRGYGYTF
TRBV20-1	TRBJ1-1	CSARAVLNTEAFF
TRBV2	TRBJ2-5	CASSENREETQYF
TRBV20-1	TRBJ2-1	CSARISGYYNEQFF
TRBV6-2/TRBV6-3	TRBJ1-2	CASSYGPIGGYTF
TRBV2	TRBJ1-5	CASSGRGAGQPQHF
TRBV12-3/TRBV12-4	TRBJ2-5	CASSWGQETQYF